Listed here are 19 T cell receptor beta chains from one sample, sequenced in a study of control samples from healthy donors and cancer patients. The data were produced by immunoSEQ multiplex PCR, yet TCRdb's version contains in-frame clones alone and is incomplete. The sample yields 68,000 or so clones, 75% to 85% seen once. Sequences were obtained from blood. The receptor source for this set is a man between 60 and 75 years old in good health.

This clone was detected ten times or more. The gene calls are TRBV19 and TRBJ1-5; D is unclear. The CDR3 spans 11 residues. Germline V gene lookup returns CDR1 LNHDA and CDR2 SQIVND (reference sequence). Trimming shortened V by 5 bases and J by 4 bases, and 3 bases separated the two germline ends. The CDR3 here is CASSSNQPQHF. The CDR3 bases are TGTGCCAGTAGTTCGAATCAGCCCCAGCATTTT.

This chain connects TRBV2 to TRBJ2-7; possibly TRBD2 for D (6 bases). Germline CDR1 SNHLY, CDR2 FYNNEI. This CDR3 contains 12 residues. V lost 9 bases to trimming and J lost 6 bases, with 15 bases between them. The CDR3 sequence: CARRTPGGEQYF. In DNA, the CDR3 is TGTGCCAGACGGACGCCCGGGGGCGAGCAGTACTTC.

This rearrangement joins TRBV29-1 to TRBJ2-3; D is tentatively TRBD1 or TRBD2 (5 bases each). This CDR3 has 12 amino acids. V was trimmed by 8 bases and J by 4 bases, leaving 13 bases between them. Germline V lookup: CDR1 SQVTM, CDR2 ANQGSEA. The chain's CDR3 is CSSRLGADTQYF. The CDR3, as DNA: TGCAGCTCTCGACTGGGGGCAGATACGCAGTATTTT.

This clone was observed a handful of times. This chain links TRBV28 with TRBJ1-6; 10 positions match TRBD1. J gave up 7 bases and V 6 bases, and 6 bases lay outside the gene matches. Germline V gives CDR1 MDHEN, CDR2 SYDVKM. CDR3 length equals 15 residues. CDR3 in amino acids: CASRSGTGANSPLHF. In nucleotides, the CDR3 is TGTGCCAGCAGGTCCGGGACAGGGGCAAATTCACCCCTCCACTTT.

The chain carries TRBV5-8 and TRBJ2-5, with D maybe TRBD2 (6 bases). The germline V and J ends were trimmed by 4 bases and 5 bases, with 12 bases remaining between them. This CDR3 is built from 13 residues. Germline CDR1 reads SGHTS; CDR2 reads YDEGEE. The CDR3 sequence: CASSRDFWETQYF. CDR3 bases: TGTGCCAGCAGCCGGGACTTTTGGGAGACCCAGTACTTC.

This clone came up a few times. The CDR3 sequence: CAWRDRVTGANVLTF. The CDR3 coding sequence is TGTGCCTGGAGGGACAGGGTCACTGGGGCCAACGTCCTGACTTTC. V usage is TRBV30 and J usage is TRBJ2-6; 8 positions agree with TRBD1. Per germline, CDR1 GTSNPN and CDR2 SVGIG (reference sequence). The V and J ends lost 3 bases and 2 bases, in that order; junction bases with no gene match: 3. The CDR3 contains 15 residues. Based on the CDR3 plus reference TRBV30 and TRBJ2-6, the full variable domain is SQTIHQWPATLVQPVGSPLSLECTVEGTSNPNLYWYRQAAGRGLQLLFYSVGIGQISSEVPQNLSASRPQDRQFILSSKKLLLSDSGFYLCAWRDRVTGANVLTFGAGSRLTVL.

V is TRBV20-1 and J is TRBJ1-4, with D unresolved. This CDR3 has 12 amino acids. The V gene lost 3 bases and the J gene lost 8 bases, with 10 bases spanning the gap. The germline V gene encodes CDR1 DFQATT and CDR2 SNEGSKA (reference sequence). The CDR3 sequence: CSASNGREKLFF. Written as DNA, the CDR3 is TGCAGTGCTAGTAATGGGAGAGAAAAACTGTTTTTT.

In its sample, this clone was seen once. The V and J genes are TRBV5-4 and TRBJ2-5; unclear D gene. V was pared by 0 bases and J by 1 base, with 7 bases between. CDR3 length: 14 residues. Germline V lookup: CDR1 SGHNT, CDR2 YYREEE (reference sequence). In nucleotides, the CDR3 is TGTGCCAGCAGCTTGGACAGACTCCAAGAGACCCAGTACTTC. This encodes CASSLDRLQETQYF. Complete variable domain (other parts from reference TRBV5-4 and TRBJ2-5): ETGVTQSPTHLIKTRGQQVTLRCSSQSGHNTVSWYQQALGQGPQFIFQYYREEENGRGNFPPRFSGLQFPNYSSELNVNALELDDSALYLCASSLDRLQETQYFGPGTRLLVL.

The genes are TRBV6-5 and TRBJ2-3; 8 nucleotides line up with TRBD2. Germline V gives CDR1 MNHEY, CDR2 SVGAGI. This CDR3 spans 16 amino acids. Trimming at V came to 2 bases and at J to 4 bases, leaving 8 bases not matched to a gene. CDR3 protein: CASSYGDGRGSDTQYF. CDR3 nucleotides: TGTGCCAGCAGTTACGGGGACGGGAGGGGGTCAGATACGCAGTATTTT.

For the CDR3, the DNA is TGTGCCAGCTCAGGGACAGGGAGAACGGAAAAACTGTTTTTT. This encodes CASSGTGRTEKLFF. The chain employs TRBV18 and TRBJ1-4; 9 nucleotides line up with TRBD1. V gave up 5 bases and J gave up 8 bases; unmatched junction bases: 6. This CDR3 is built from 14 residues. The germline gives CDR1 KGHSH, CDR2 LQKENI.

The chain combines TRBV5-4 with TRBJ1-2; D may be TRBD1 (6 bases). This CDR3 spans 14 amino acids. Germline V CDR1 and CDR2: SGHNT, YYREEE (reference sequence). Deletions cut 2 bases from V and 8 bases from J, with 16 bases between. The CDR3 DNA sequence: TGTGCCAGCAGCTTTACTCGGGACATTTGGGGCTACACCTTC. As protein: CASSFTRDIWGYTF.

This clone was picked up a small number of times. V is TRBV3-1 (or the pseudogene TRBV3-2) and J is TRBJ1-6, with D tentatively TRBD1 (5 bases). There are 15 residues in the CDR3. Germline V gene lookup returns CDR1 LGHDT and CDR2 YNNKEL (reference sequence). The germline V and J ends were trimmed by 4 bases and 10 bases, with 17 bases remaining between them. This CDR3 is CASSPVGRGTSPLHF. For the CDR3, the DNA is TGTGCCAGCAGCCCCGTGGGTCGGGGGACCTCACCCCTCCACTTT.

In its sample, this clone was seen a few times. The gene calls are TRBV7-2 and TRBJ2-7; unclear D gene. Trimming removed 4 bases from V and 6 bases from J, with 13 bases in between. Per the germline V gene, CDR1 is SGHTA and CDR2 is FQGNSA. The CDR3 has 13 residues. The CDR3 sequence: CASSSVTKGEQYF. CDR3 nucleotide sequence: TGTGCCAGCAGCTCTGTGACAAAAGGCGAGCAGTACTTC. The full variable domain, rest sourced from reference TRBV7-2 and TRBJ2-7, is GAGVSQSPSNKVTEKGKDVELRCDPISGHTALYWYRQSLGQGLEFLIYFQGNSAPDKSGLPSDRFSAERTGGSVSTLTIQRTQQEDSAVYLCASSSVTKGEQYFGPGTRLTVT.

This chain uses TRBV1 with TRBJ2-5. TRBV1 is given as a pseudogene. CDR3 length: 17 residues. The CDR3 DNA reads TGCACCAGCAGCCAAAGGGGAGAAGTGGGGATCCAAGAGACCCAGTACTTC. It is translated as CTSSQRGEVGIQETQYF.

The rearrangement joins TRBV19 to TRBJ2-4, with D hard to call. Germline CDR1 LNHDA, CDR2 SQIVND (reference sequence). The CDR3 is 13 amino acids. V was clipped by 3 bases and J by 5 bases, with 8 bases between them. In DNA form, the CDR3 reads TGTGCCAGTAGTATCGTTGGGGAAAACATTCAGTACTTC. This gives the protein CASSIVGENIQYF.

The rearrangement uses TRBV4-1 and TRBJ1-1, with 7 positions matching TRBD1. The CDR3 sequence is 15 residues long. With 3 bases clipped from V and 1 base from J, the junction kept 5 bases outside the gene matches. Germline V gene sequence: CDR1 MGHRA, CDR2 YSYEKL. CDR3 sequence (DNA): TGCGCCAGCAGCCATGGACAGGAGGGGAACACTGAAGCTTTCTTT. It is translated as CASSHGQEGNTEAFF.

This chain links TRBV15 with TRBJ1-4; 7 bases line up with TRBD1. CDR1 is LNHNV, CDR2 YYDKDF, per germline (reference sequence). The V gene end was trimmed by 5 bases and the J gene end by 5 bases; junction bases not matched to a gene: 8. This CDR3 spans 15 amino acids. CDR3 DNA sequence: TGTGCCACCAGCCCCCGGTCGGGACAGAATGAAAAACTGTTTTTT. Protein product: CATSPRSGQNEKLFF. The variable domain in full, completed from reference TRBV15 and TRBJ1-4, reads DAMVIQNPRYQVTQFGKPVTLSCSQTLNHNVMYWYQQKSSQAPKLLFHYYDKDFNNEADTPDNFQSRRPNTSFCFLDIRSPGLGDTAMYLCATSPRSGQNEKLFFGSGTQLSVL.

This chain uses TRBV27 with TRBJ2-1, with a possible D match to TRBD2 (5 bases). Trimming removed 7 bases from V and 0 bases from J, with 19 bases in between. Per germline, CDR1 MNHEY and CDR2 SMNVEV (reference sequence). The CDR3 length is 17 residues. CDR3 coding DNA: TGTGCCAGCAAGATGGGCAGTAGGAGGAGCTCCTACAATGAGCAGTTCTTC. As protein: CASKMGSRRSSYNEQFF.

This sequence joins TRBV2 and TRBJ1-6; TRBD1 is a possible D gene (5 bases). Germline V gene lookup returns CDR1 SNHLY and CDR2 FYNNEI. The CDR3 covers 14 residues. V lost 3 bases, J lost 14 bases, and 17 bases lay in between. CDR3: CASSDPDTSKTLHF. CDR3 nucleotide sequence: TGTGCCAGCAGTGATCCGGACACGAGTAAAACCCTCCACTTT.